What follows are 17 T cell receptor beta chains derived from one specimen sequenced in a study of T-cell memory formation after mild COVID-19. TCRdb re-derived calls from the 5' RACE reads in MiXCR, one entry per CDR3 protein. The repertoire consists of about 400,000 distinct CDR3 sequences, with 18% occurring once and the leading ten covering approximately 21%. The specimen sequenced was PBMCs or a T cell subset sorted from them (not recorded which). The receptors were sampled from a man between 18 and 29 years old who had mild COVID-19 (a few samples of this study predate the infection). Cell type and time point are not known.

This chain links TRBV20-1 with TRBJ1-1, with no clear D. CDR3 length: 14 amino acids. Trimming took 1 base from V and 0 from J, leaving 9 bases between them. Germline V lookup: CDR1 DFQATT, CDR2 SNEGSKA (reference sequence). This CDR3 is CSARAEGMNTEAFF. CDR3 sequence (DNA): TGCAGTGCTAGAGCGGAGGGTATGAACACTGAAGCTTTCTTT.

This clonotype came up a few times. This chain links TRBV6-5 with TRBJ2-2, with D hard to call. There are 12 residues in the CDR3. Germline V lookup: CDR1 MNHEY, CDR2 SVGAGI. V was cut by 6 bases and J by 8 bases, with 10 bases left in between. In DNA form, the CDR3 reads TGTGCCAGCAGCCAACGCCGAGGGGAGCTGTTTTTT. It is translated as CASSQRRGELFF.

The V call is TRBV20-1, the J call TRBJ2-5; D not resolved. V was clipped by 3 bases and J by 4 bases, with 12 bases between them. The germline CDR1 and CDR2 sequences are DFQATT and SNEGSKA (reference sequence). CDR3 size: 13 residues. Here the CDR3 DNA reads TGCAGTGCTAGGGTCTACCCTAGAGAGACCCAGTACTTC. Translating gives CSARVYPRETQYF.

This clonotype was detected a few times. The CDR3 DNA follows: TGTGCCAGCAGCAACAGGGGTTCAGGGGCCAACGTCCTGACTTTC. Translation gives CASSNRGSGANVLTF. This chain connects TRBV12-3 or TRBV12-4 to TRBJ2-6; 7 bases are a match to TRBD1. This CDR3 contains 15 residues. The V and J ends lost 6 bases and 4 bases, in that order; junction bases with no gene match: 6.

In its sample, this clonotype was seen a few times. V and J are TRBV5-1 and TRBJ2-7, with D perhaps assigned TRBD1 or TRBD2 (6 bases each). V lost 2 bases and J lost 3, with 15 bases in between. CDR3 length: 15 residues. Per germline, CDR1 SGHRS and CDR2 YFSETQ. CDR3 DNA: TGCGCCAGCAGCTTCGACCCCGGGGGCTTCTACGAGCAGTACTTC. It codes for CASSFDPGGFYEQYF.

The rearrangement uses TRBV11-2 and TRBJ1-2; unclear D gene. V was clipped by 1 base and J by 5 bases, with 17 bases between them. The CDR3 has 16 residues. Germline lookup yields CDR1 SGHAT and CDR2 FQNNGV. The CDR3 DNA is TGTGCCAGCAGCTTAGGGGCCGGAGCCTCAGAGTATGGCTACACCTTC. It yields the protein CASSLGAGASEYGYTF. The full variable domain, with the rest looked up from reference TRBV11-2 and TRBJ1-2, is EAGVAQSPRYKIIEKRQSVAFWCNPISGHATLYWYQQILGQGPKLLIQFQNNGVVDDSQLPKDRFSAERLKGVDSTLKIQPAKLEDSAVYLCASSLGAGASEYGYTFGSGTRLTVV.

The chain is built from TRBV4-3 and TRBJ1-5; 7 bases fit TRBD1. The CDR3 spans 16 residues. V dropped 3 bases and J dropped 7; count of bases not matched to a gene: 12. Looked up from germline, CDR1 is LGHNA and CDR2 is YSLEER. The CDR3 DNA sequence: TGCGCCAGCAGCCAGCGGGTTGACAGGGTGATCCAGCCCCAGCATTTT. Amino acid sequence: CASSQRVDRVIQPQHF.

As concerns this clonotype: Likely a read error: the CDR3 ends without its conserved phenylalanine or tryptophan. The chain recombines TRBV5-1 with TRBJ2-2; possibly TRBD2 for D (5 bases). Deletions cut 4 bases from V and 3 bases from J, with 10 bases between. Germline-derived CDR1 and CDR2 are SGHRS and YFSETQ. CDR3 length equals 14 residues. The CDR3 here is CASSRYGDTGELFI. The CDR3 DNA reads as TGCGCCAGCAGCCGGTACGGGGACACCGGGGAGCTGTTTATT.

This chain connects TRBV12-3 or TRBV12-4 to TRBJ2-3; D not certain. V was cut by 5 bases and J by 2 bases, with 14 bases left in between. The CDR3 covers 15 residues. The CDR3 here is CASSPWTDHTDTQYF. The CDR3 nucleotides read TGTGCCAGCAGTCCTTGGACCGACCACACAGATACGCAGTATTTT.

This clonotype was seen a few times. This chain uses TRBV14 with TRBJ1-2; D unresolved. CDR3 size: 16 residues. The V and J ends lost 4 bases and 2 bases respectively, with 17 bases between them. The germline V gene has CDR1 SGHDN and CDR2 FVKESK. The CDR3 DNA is TGTGCCAGCAGCCCAATAACCGGCCGGGGAAACTATGGCTACACCTTC. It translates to CASSPITGRGNYGYTF.

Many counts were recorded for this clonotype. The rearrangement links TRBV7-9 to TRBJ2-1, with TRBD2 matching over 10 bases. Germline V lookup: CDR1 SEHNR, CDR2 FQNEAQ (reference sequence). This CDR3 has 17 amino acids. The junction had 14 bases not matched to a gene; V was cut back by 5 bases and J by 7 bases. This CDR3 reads CASSHLRGLAGVNEQFF. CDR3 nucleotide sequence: TGTGCCAGCAGCCACCTGAGGGGGCTAGCGGGGGTGAATGAGCAGTTCTTC. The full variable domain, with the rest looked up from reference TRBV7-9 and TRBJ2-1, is DTGVSQNPRHKITKRGQNVTFRCDPISEHNRLYWYRQTLGQGPEFLTYFQNEAQLEKSRLLSDRFSAERPKGSFSTLEIQRTEQGDSAMYLCASSHLRGLAGVNEQFFGPGTRLTVL.

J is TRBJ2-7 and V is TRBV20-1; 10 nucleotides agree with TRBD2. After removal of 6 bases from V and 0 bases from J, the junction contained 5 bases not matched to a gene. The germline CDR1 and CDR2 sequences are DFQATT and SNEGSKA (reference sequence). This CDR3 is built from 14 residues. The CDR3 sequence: CSAAGTSDSYEQYV. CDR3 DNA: TGCAGTGCGGCCGGGACTAGCGACTCCTACGAGCAGTACGTC.

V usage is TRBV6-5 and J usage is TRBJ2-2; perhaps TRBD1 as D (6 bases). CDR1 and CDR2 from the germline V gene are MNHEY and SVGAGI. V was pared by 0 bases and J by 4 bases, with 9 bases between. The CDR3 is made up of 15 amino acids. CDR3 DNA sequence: TGTGCCAGCAGTTACTCCGGACAGATCACCGGGGAGCTGTTTTTT. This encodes CASSYSGQITGELFF.

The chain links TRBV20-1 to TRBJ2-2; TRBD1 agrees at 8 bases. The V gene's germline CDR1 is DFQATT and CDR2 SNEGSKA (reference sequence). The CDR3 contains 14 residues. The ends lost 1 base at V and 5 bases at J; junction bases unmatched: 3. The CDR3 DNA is TGCAGTGCTAGAGCAGGGGGCCTGACCGGGGAGCTGTTTTTT. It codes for CSARAGGLTGELFF.

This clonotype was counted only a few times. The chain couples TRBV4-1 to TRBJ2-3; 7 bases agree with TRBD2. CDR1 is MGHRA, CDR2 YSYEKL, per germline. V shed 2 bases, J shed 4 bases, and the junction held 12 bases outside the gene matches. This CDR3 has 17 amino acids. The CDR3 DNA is TGCGCCAGCAGCCAAAGTCCATCCGGGACTACAGCAGATACGCAGTATTTT. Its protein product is CASSQSPSGTTADTQYF.

CDR3 in DNA: TGCAGTGCTAGAGTGGGGGGGGATTATGGCTACACCTTC. Amino acids: CSARVGGDYGYTF. The chain is built from TRBV20-1 and TRBJ1-2; D perhaps matches TRBD1 (5 bases). The germline gives CDR1 DFQATT, CDR2 SNEGSKA (reference sequence). The CDR3 runs to 13 residues. Trimming stripped 1 base from V and 5 bases from J, with 11 bases between.

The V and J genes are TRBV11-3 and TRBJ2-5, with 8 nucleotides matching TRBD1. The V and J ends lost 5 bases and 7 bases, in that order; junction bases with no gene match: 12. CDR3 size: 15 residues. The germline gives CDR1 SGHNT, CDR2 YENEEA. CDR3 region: CASSRSGQGGGTQYF. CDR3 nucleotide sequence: TGTGCCAGCAGCAGAAGTGGACAGGGTGGTGGGACCCAGTACTTC.